This TCR beta chain was captured in a study of cytomegalovirus exposure and HLA in healthy donors. Turning to the study itself: From donors who were HLA-typed, an early data release held about 85 million unique TCRs. Of the donors genotyped, a few hundred in all, about 80% fell in the Caucasian-associated ancestry cluster. The study's findings and limits: In vitro work confirmed that a few CMV-associated chains recognize CMV antigens. Cytomegalovirus-associated status was assigned to approximately 160 TCR beta chains.

It was with 60 Vbeta and 13 Jbeta primers that the PCR ran. The protocol was immunoSEQ multiplex PCR, while the TCRdb copy is restricted to in-frame clones and leaves out a portion. Its listing shows around 55,000 clones. With respect to this clone: Its antigen is still unknown. One junction end does not reproduce the germline sequence, and a read error may be involved.

The germline V gene encodes CDR1 LGHNA and CDR2 YNFKEQ. This CDR3 has 13 residues. The sequencing input was PBMCs. V and J are TRBV4-2 and TRBJ1-6; 8 nucleotides align to TRBD1. The sequence derives from a man aged 50-60 years in good health and CMV-seropositive. The CDR3 reads CASKGTGTSHLHF. The CDR3 nucleotides read TGTGCCAGCAAAGGGACAGGAACGTCACACCTCCACTTT.